This T cell receptor (beta chain) was captured in a study of cytomegalovirus exposure and HLA in healthy donors. The CDR3 has 13 amino acids. The V gene's germline CDR1 is MDHEN and CDR2 SYDVKM. With 6 bases removed from V and 6 bases from J, the gap between germline ends came to 14 bases. A multiplex PCR was run with 60 Vbeta primers and 13 Jbeta primers. The method was immunoSEQ multiplex PCR; TCRdb's version includes in-frame clones alone and lacks a portion of them. The table records about 160,000 clones, about 80% of them present only once. A remark on this clone: What it binds is unknown.

Study results and caveats: A link between a missense DCLRE1C variant and TCR beta V- and J-gene trimming emerged from a later analysis. The study recorded 150 to 200 TCR beta chains that were cytomegalovirus-associated. Specific recognition of CMV antigens was confirmed in vitro for a few chains (all CMV-associated).

This clonotype was sampled from a man aged 40-55 years in good health and CMV-seropositive. The chain couples TRBV28 to TRBJ1-2; the D gene is possibly TRBD1 (5 bases). Sample: PBMCs. The CDR3 sequence: CASRDRGIDGYTF. The CDR3, as DNA: TGTGCCAGCAGGGACCGGGGGATCGATGGCTACACCTTC.